One and the same sample provided the 10 T cell receptor beta chains below, sequenced in a study of blood T cell repertoires in COVID-19. Only in-frame clones appear in the TCRdb table, and some are missing; sequencing was by immunoSEQ multiplex PCR. The repertoire holds 150,000 to 200,000 clones, with roughly nine tenths as singletons. The sample was peripheral blood. Source of these receptors: an elderly woman in a cohort sampled during active or convalescent COVID-19.

This clone has only one observation. This sequence joins TRBV6-1 and TRBJ2-7, with D perhaps matching TRBD2 (5 bases). V shed 1 base and J shed 10 bases, with 8 bases lying between them. The CDR3 extends over 11 amino acids. The V gene's germline CDR1 is MNHNS and CDR2 SASEGT. The CDR3 DNA reads TGTGCCAGCAGTGAAGAAGCTAGCCAGTACGTC. It is translated as CASSEEASQYV.

The chain carries TRBV6-2 or TRBV6-3 and TRBJ1-1, with TRBD1 identical over 9 bases. There are 17 residues in the CDR3. The trim removed 3 bases at V and 2 bases at J, leaving 10 bases unmatched. Per germline, CDR1 MNHEY and CDR2 SVGEGT. The CDR3 DNA sequence: TGTGCCAGCAGTTATACGGGACAGGGACTTTTCAACACTGAAGCTTTCTTT. This codes for CASSYTGQGLFNTEAFF.

This chain joins TRBV5-4 and TRBJ2-1, with D tentatively TRBD2 (7 bases). The V gene lost 6 bases and the J gene lost 9 bases, with 13 bases spanning the gap. This CDR3 spans 12 amino acids. Germline CDR1 is SGHNT and CDR2 is YYREEE (reference sequence). The CDR3 protein is CASTLGGLEQFF. The DNA for the CDR3 is TGTGCCAGCACCCTGGGGGGGCTTGAGCAGTTCTTC.

The gene calls are TRBV7-9 and TRBJ2-5; D not resolved. Germline CDR1 and CDR2: SEHNR and FQNEAQ (reference sequence). Trimming left V 5 bases short and J 4 bases short, with 11 bases between. CDR3 size: 13 residues. CDR3 in DNA: TGTGCCAGCAGCCCGGCGGCTAGAGAGACCCAGTACTTC. Translation gives CASSPAARETQYF.

The DNA for the CDR3 is TGTGCCATCAGGGACGACAGGGGGCAAGAGACCCAGTACTTC. Translated: CAIRDDRGQETQYF. The rearrangement joins TRBV10-3 to TRBJ2-5; TRBD1 matches at 9 bases. V lost 6 bases and J lost 2; bases outside the gene matches: 4. CDR1 is ENHRY, CDR2 SYGVKD, per germline. This CDR3 spans 14 amino acids.

The chain employs TRBV5-4 and TRBJ2-2; possibly TRBD2 for D (7 bases). Deletions cut 1 base from V and 5 bases from J, with 18 bases between. CDR1 is SGHNT, CDR2 YYREEE, per germline (reference sequence). The CDR3 consists of 17 residues. As DNA, the CDR3 is TGTGCCAGCAGCTTGCTCGGTCGGGGGGCGAGGACCGGGGAGCTGTTTTTT. Its translation: CASSLLGRGARTGELFF.

This clone was picked up a small number of times. This chain uses TRBV3-1 (or the pseudogene TRBV3-2) with TRBJ1-1, with D possibly being TRBD1 (6 bases). CDR1 and CDR2 from the germline V gene are LGHDT and YNNKEL (reference sequence). The length of the CDR3 is 14 residues. Trimming left V 1 base short and J 1 base short, with 7 bases between. CDR3 nucleotide sequence: TGTGCCAGCAGCCAAGGGACAGAGAACACTGAAGCTTTCTTT. Translating gives CASSQGTENTEAFF.

The rearrangement links TRBV28 to TRBJ1-2, with D tentatively TRBD1 (5 bases). Germline CDR1 and CDR2: MDHEN and SYDVKM. Trimming pared 5 bases from V and 8 bases from J, leaving 15 bases between. This CDR3 is 13 amino acids long. The DNA of the CDR3 is TGTGCCAGCAGTCTGCCCCCCCAGGGCGGCTACACCTTC. It specifies CASSLPPQGGYTF.

This CDR3 is CASSFPGGGGTGANVLTF. The CDR3 bases are TGTGCCAGCAGTTTCCCAGGGGGCGGTGGCACTGGGGCCAACGTCCTGACTTTC. This chain connects TRBV28 to TRBJ2-6; TRBD1 agrees at 8 bases. CDR3 length: 18 amino acids. Germline values: CDR1 MDHEN, CDR2 SYDVKM. V shed 3 bases, J shed 2 bases, and the junction held 9 bases outside the gene matches. The variable domain in full, with the rest retrieved from reference TRBV28 and TRBJ2-6, is DVKVTQSSRYLVKRTGEKVFLECVQDMDHENMFWYRQDPGLGLRLIYFSYDVKMKEKGDIPEGYSVSREKKERFSLILESASTNQTSMYLCASSFPGGGGTGANVLTFGAGSRLTVL.

The chain carries TRBV7-9 and TRBJ2-1, with TRBD1 as a possible D gene (5 bases). V lost 5 bases, J lost 4 bases, and 15 bases lay in between. The CDR3 contains 15 residues. From germline, CDR1 is SEHNR and CDR2 FQNEAQ (reference sequence). CDR3 bases: TGTGCCAGCAGCATTAGACAGCAGAGTTACAATGAGCAGTTCTTC. Translated: CASSIRQQSYNEQFF.